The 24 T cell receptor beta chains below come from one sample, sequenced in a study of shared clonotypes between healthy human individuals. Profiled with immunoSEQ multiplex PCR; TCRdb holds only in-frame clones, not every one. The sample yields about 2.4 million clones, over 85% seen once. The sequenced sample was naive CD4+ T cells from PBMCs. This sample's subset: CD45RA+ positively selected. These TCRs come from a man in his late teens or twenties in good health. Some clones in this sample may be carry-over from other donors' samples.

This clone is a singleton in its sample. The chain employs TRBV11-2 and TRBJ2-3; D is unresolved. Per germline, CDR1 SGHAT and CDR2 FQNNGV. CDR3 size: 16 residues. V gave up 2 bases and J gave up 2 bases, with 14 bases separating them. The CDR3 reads CASSLRSSGPTDTQYF. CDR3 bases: TGTGCCAGCAGCTTACGTAGCTCCGGCCCCACAGATACGCAGTATTTT.

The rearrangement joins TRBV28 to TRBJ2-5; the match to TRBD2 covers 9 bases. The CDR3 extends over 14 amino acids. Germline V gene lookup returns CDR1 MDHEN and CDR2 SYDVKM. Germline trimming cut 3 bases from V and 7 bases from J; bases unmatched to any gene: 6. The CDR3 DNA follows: TGTGCCAGCAGTTTCTTAGCGGGAGCGGGGACCCAGTACTTC. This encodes CASSFLAGAGTQYF.

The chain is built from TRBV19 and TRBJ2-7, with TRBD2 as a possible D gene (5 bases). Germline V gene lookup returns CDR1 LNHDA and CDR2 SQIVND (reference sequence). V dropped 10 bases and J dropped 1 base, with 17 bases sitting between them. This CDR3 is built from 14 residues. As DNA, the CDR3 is TGTGCCACTTCATCCTCCCGGGGTTCCTACGAGCAGTACTTC. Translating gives CATSSSRGSYEQYF. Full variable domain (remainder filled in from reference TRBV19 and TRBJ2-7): DGGITQSPKYLFRKEGQNVTLSCEQNLNHDAMYWYRQDPGQGLRLIYYSQIVNDFQKGDIAEGYSVSREKKESFPLTVTSAQKNPTAFYLCATSSSRGSYEQYFGPGTRLTVT.

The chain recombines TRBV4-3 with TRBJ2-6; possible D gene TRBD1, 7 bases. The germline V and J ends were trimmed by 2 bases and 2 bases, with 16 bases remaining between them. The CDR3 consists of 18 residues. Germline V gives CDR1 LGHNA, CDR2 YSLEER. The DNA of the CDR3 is TGCGCCAGCAGCCAAACGGGCAGGGGGGAGACTGGGGCCAACGTCCTGACTTTC. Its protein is CASSQTGRGETGANVLTF.

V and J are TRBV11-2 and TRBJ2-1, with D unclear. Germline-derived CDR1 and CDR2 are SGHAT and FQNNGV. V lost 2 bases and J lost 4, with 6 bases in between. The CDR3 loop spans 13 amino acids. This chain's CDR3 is CASSLTEYNEQFF. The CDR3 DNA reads TGTGCCAGCAGCTTAACAGAGTACAATGAGCAGTTCTTC.

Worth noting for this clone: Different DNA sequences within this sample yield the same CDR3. Here the CDR3 reads CSVVGAEAFF. CDR3 sequence (DNA): TGCAGCGTTGTTGGGGCTGAAGCTTTCTTT. The rearrangement uses TRBV29-1 and TRBJ1-1; no clear D gene. Trimming pared 4 bases from V and 6 bases from J, leaving 6 bases between. The germline CDR1 and CDR2 sequences are SQVTM and ANQGSEA. CDR3 length equals 10 residues. Using reference TRBV29-1 and TRBJ1-1 for the parts outside the CDR3, the full variable domain is SAVISQKPSRDICQRGTSLTIQCQVDSQVTMMFWYRQQPGQSLTLIATANQGSEATYESGFVIDKFPISRPNLTFSTLTVSNMSPEDSSIYLCSVVGAEAFFGQGTRLTVV.

The CDR3 loop reads CASSLGEIYEQYF. The CDR3, as DNA: TGCGCCAGCAGCTTGGGAGAGATCTACGAGCAGTACTTC. The V gene is TRBV5-1, the J gene TRBJ2-7; the D is unclear. With 0 bases removed from V and 3 bases from J, the gap between germline ends came to 7 bases. The length of the CDR3 is 13 residues. Germline V lookup: CDR1 SGHRS, CDR2 YFSETQ.

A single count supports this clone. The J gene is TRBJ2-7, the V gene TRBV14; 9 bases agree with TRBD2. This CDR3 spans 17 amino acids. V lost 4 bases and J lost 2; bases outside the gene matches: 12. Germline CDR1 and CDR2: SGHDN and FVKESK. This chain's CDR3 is CASSPRASSGTTYEQYF. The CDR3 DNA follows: TGTGCCAGCAGCCCGAGAGCGTCTAGCGGGACGACCTACGAGCAGTACTTC.

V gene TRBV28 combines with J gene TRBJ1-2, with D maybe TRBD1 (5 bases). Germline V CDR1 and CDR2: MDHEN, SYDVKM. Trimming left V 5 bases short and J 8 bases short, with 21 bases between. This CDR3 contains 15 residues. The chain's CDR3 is CASSVREQGSGGYTF. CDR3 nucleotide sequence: TGTGCCAGCAGTGTCAGAGAGCAGGGTAGTGGCGGCTACACCTTC.

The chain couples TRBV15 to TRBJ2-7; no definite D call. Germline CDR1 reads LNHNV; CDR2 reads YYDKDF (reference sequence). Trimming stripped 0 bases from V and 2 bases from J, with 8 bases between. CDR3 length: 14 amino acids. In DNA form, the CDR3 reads TGTGCCACCAGCAGAGAAGGAAGGGCCTACGAGCAGTACTTC. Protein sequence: CATSREGRAYEQYF. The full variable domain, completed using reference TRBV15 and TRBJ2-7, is DAMVIQNPRYQVTQFGKPVTLSCSQTLNHNVMYWYQQKSSQAPKLLFHYYDKDFNNEADTPDNFQSRRPNTSFCFLDIRSPGLGDTAMYLCATSREGRAYEQYFGPGTRLTVT.

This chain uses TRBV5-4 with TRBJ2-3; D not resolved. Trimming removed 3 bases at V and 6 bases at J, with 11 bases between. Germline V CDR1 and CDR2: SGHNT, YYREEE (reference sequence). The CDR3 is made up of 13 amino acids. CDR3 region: CASSSMAMDTQYF. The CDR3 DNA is TGTGCCAGCAGCTCCATGGCCATGGATACGCAGTATTTT. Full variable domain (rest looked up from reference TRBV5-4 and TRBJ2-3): ETGVTQSPTHLIKTRGQQVTLRCSSQSGHNTVSWYQQALGQGPQFIFQYYREEENGRGNFPPRFSGLQFPNYSSELNVNALELDDSALYLCASSSMAMDTQYFGPGTRLTVL.

CDR3 residues: CASSAGRSNYGYTF. CDR3 bases: TGTGCCAGCAGTGCGGGAAGGTCTAACTATGGCTACACCTTC. This chain joins TRBV2 and TRBJ1-2; D remains unclear. The CDR3 runs to 14 residues. The germline V and J ends were trimmed by 4 bases and 0 bases, with 9 bases remaining between them. Germline V gene lookup returns CDR1 SNHLY and CDR2 FYNNEI.

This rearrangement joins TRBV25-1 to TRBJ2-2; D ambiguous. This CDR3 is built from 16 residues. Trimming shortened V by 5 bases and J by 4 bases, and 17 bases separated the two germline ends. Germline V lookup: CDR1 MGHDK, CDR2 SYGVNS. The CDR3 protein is CASSPGTKGCTGELFF. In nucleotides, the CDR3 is TGTGCCAGCAGTCCGGGCACAAAGGGTTGCACCGGGGAGCTGTTTTTT.

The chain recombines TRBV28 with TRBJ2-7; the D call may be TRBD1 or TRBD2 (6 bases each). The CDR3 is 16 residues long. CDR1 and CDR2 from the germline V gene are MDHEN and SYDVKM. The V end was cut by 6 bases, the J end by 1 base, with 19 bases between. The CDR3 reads CASSRPLGGFSYEQYF. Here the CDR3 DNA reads TGTGCCAGCAGCCGTCCACTAGGGGGGTTTTCCTACGAGCAGTACTTC.

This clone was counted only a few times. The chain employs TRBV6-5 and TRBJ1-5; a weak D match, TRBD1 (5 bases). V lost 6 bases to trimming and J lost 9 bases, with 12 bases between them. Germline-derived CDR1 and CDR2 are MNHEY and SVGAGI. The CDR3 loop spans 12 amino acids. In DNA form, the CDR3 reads TGTGCCAGCAGCAACGCCGGGGCGCCCCAGCATTTT. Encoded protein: CASSNAGAPQHF.

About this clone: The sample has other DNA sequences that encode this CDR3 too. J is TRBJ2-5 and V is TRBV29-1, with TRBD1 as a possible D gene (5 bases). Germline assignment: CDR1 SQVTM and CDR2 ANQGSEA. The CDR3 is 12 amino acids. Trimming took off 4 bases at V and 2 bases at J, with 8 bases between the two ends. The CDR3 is CSVGGGQETQYF. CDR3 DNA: TGCAGCGTTGGGGGCGGACAAGAGACCCAGTACTTC.

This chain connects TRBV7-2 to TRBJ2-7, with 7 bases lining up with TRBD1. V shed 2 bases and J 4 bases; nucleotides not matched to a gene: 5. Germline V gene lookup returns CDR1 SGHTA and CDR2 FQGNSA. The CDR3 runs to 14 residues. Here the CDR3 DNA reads TGTGCCAGCAGCTTACACAGGGGTGTTTACGAGCAGTACTTC. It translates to CASSLHRGVYEQYF.

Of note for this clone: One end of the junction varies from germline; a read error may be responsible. The CDR3 DNA follows: TGTGCCAGCAGGTTGAGTGGGCAGGTTATGTCGCACTTC. This sequence encodes CASRLSGQVMSHF. The rearrangement links TRBV6-1 to TRBJ1-2; D ambiguous. The V gene's germline CDR1 is MNHNS and CDR2 SASEGT. This CDR3 has 13 amino acids.

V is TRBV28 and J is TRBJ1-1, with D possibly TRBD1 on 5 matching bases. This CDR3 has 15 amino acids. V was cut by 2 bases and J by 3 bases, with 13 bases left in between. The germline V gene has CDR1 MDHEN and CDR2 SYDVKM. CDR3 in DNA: TGTGCCAGCAGTTTAAACTTTCTGGGGGACACTGAAGCTTTCTTT. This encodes CASSLNFLGDTEAFF.

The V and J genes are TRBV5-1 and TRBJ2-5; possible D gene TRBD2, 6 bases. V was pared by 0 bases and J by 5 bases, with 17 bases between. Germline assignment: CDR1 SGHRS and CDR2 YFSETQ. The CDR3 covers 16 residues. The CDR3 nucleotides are TGCGCCAGCAGCTTGGCTAGGGCGGGATTCCAGGAGACCCAGTACTTC. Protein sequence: CASSLARAGFQETQYF.

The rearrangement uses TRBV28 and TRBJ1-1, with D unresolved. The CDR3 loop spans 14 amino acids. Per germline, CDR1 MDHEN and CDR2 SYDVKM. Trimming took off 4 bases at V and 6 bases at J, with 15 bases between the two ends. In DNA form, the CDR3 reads TGTGCCAGCAGTTGGGTAAGCGGCTCTGCTGAAGCTTTCTTT. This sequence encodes CASSWVSGSAEAFF.

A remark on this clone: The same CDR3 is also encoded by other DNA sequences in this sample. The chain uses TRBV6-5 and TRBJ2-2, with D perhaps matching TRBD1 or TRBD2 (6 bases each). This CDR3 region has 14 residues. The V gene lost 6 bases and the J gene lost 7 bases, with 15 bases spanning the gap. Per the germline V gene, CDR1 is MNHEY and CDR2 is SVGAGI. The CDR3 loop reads CASRPTGALGELFF. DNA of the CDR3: TGTGCCAGCAGGCCGACGGGGGCCCTCGGGGAGCTGTTTTTT.

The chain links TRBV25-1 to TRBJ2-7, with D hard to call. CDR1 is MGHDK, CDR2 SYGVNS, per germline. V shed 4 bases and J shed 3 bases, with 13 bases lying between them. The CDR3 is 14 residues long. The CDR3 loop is CASSVGGFFYEQYF. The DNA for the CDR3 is TGTGCCAGCAGTGTAGGTGGATTCTTCTACGAGCAGTACTTC.

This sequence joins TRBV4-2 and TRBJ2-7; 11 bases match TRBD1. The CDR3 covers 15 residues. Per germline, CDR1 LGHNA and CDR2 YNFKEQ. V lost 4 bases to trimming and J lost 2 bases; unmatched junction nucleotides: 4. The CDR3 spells CASSRTGGDTYEQYF. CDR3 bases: TGTGCCAGCAGCCGGACAGGGGGCGATACCTACGAGCAGTACTTC.